What follows is one TCR beta chain and its context. This entry comes from a study of T-cell reconstitution after alpha-beta-depleted transplantation in children. The TCRbeta library incorporated unique molecular identifiers. TCRdb recomputed calls from the PCR reads with MiXCR, one row per CDR3 protein. This sample yields about 610,000 distinct CDR3 sequences, of which roughly a tenth are seen a single time; about 4% belongs to the top ten. Germline V gene lookup returns CDR1 MNHEY and CDR2 SMNVEV (reference sequence). The V and J ends lost 3 bases and 5 bases, in that order; junction bases with no gene match: 7. CDR3 length: 16 residues.

This TCR was recovered from a human donor who donated a stem cell graft to a child with acute myeloid leukemia. The chain is built from TRBV27 and TRBJ2-3, with 11 positions matching TRBD2. The sequences come from PBMCs from the stem cell graft donor, collected from the stem cell graft. The CDR3 DNA reads TGTGCCAGCAGTTTCTTAGCGGGAGGGCCGGAAGATACGCAGTATTTT. It codes for CASSFLAGGPEDTQYF.